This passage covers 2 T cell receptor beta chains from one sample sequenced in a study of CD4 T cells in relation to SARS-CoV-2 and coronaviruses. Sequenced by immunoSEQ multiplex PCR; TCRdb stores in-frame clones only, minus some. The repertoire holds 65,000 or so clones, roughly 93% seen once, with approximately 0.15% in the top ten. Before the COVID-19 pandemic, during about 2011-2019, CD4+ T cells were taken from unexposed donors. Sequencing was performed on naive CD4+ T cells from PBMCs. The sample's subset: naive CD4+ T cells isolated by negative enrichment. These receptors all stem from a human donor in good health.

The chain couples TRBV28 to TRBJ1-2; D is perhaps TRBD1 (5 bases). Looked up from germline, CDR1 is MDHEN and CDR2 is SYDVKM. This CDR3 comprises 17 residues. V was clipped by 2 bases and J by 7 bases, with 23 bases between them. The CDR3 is CASSLVGLGGSLPGYTF. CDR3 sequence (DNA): TGTGCCAGCAGTTTAGTAGGACTGGGGGGTTCCTTGCCTGGCTACACCTTC.

The CDR3 bases are TGTGCCAGTAGTATTTTCTCGGACAGCTACGAGCAGTACTTC. Amino acids: CASSIFSDSYEQYF. J is TRBJ2-7 and V is TRBV19; weak D call: TRBD1 (6 bases). Trimming took 3 bases from V and 3 from J, leaving 12 bases between them. CDR1 is LNHDA and CDR2 is SQIVND in the germline V gene (reference sequence). The CDR3 covers 14 residues.